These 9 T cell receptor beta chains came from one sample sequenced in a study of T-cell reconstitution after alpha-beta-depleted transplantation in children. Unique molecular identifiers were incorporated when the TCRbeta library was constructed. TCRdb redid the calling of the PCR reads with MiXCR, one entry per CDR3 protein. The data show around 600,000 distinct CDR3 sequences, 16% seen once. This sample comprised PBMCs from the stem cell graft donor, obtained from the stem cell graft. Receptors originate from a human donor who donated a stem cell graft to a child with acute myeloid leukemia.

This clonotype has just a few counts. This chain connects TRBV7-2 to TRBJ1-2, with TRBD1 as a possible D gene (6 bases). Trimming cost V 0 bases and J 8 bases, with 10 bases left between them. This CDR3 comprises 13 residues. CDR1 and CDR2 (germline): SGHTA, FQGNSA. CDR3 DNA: TGTGCCAGCAGCTTAGCGCGGGGGGGCGGCTACACCTTC. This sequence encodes CASSLARGGGYTF.

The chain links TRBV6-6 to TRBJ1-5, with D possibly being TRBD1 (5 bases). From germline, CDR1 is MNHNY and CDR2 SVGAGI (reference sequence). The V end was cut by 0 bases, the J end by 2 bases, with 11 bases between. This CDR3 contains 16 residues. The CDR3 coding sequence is TGTGCCAGCAGTTACTCGACGGGGGTTGGCAATCAGCCCCAGCATTTT. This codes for CASSYSTGVGNQPQHF.

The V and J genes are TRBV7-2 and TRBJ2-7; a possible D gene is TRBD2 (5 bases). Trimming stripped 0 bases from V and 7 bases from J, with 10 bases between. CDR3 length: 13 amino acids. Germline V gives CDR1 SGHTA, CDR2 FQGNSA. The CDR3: CASSLAARGEQYF. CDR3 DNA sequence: TGTGCCAGCAGCTTAGCGGCGAGAGGGGAGCAGTACTTC.

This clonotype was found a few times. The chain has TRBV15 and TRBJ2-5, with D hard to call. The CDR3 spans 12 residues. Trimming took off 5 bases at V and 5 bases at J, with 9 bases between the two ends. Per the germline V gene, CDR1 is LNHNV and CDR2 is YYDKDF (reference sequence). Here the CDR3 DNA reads TGTGCCACCAGCCCGTTAGGGGAGACCCAGTACTTC. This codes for CATSPLGETQYF.

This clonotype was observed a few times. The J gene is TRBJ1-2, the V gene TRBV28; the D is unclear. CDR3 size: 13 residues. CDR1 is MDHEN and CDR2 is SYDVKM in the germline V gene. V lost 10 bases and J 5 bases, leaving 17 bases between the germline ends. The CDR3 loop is CATLPEGPYGYTF. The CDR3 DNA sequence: TGTGCCACGCTTCCTGAGGGTCCTTATGGCTACACCTTC.

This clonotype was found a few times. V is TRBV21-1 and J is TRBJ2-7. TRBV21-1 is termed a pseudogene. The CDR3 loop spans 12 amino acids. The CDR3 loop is CASSIGSYEQYF. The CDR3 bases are TGTGCCAGCAGCATAGGGTCCTACGAGCAGTACTTC.

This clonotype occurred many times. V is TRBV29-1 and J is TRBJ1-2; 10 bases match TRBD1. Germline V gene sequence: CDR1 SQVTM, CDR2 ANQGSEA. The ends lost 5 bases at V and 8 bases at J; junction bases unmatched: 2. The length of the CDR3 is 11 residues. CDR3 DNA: TGCAGCGTTATGACAGGGGGCGGCTACACCTTC. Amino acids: CSVMTGGGYTF.

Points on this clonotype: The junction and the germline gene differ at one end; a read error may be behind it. Here the CDR3 DNA reads TGCTGTGCTACTTGGACAGGGGGCGCTTGGGACTATGGCTACACCTTC. Translating it yields CCATWTGGAWDYGYTF. This chain connects TRBV20-1 to TRBJ1-2; 11 bases are a match to TRBD1. Looked up from germline, CDR1 is DFQATT and CDR2 is SNEGSKA (reference sequence). CDR3 length equals 16 residues.

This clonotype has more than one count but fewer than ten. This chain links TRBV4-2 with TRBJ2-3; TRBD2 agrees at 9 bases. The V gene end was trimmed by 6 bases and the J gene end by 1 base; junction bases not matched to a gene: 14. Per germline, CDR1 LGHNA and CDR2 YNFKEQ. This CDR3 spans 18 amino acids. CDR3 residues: CASRALAGRFRGTDTQYF. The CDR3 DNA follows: TGTGCCAGCAGAGCCCTAGCGGGACGATTCCGGGGCACAGATACGCAGTATTTT.